The source of this TCR beta chain is a study of Ad26.COV2.S vaccination and SARS-CoV-2 variants. At the level of the study: Enrolled in COV1001, the donor was in the Ad26.COV2.S trial arm, which received the vaccine.

Treatment noted: roughly 19 received Ad26.COV2.S at low or high dose, single or two shots; five or six received placebo; per-sample allocation not given. Sampling was performed 63 days after the first vaccine or placebo injection. Adults aged 18-55 years in Boston included the donor. As its vector, the vaccine had Ad26, which expressed Wuhan-strain SARS-CoV-2 spike. The V gene end was trimmed by 5 bases and the J gene end by 2 bases; junction bases not matched to a gene: 8. Germline lookup yields CDR1 SGHTA and CDR2 FQGNSA. This CDR3 has 15 residues. TCRdb's copy holds only in-frame clones and misses some; the assay was immunoSEQ multiplex PCR. The sample records 240,000 or so clones, around 89% being singletons.

The TCR was taken from a person aged 18-65 years who received the Ad26.COV2.S COVID-19 vaccine or a placebo. This chain joins TRBV7-2 and TRBJ2-7; 8 bases match TRBD1. This specimen was peripheral blood, taken in a trial of Ad26.COV2.S vaccine versus placebo. As DNA, the CDR3 is TGTGCCAGCAGCCCCCCCCAGGGACAGGCCTACGAGCAGTACTTC. Amino acid sequence: CASSPPQGQAYEQYF.